The 31 T cell receptor beta chains below come from one sample, sequenced in a study of a mutant IDH1 vaccine in newly diagnosed glioma (dated by TCRdb to the early 2020s). The sample's time point, from its label and the paper: week 5, during vaccination. Every vaccine dose consisted of 300 ug of a 20-mer mutant IDH1 peptide in Montanide, administered subcutaneously together with topical imiquimod. Libraries were prepared through the immunoSEQ multiplex PCR assay. This immuneACCESS table, as held by TCRdb, lists in-frame sequences with V and J called but not all clones. Of the missing ones, under half trace to an unresolved V gene in checked studies; the others have no known cause. Counted in this sample were 35,000 to 45,000 clones; roughly 92% of them appeared once. Of the sample, 2% to 3% is held by the ten largest clones. Antigens of these TCRs are unknown. The input for sequencing was PBMCs, taken from a glioma patient whose treatment included an IDH1 peptide vaccine. The receptors were sampled from a man aged 45-65 years with glioma.

The chain combines TRBV6-5 with TRBJ2-1, with TRBD2 identical over 10 bases. V shed 4 bases, J shed 4 bases, and the junction held 4 bases outside the gene matches. The germline CDR1 and CDR2 sequences are MNHEY and SVGAGI. CDR3 length: 15 amino acids. The CDR3 nucleotides read TGTGCCAGCAGTTCCGGGACTAGCGTTTACAATGAGCAGTTCTTC. It is translated as CASSSGTSVYNEQFF.

In this sample, this clone turned up once. The chain recombines TRBV5-6 with TRBJ1-5; maybe TRBD1 (5 bases). Germline V lookup: CDR1 SGHDT, CDR2 YYEEEE. Trimming pared 2 bases from V and 7 bases from J, leaving 13 bases between. The CDR3 loop spans 14 amino acids. CDR3: CASSFLGEVQPQHF. CDR3 DNA: TGTGCCAGCAGCTTTTTAGGGGAAGTGCAGCCCCAGCATTTT.

In this sample, this clone turned up a few times. The rearrangement links TRBV19 to TRBJ1-1; 10 nucleotides line up with TRBD1. The CDR3 runs 15 residues. Germline assignment: CDR1 LNHDA and CDR2 SQIVND (reference sequence). The J segment lost 4 bases and the V segment lost 4 bases, leaving 6 bases of the junction unmatched. CDR3 loop: CASSTRQGAGTEAFF. The CDR3, as DNA: TGTGCCAGTAGTACGAGACAGGGGGCCGGCACTGAAGCTTTCTTT.

The chain carries TRBV2 and TRBJ1-1; D call uncertain. The length of the CDR3 is 11 residues. The V and J ends lost 6 bases and 3 bases respectively, with 5 bases between them. Per the germline V gene, CDR1 is SNHLY and CDR2 is FYNNEI. DNA for the CDR3: TGTGCCAGCAGCGGACACACTGAAGCTTTCTTT. Protein: CASSGHTEAFF.

The chain joins TRBV10-2 to TRBJ2-2, with 11 bases that match TRBD2. Trimming took 2 bases from V and 5 from J; bases not matched to a gene: 7. CDR3 length: 17 amino acids. Germline V gene sequence: CDR1 WSHSY, CDR2 SAAADI. In DNA form, the CDR3 reads TGCGCCAGCAGTGAGCTTAGCGGGGGGGCCACGACCGGGGAGCTGTTTTTT. It specifies CASSELSGGATTGELFF.

The rearrangement joins TRBV5-4 to TRBJ2-2, with D uncertain. The CDR3 has 15 amino acids. Germline CDR1 and CDR2: SGHNT and YYREEE (reference sequence). The germline V and J ends were trimmed by 3 bases and 3 bases, with 12 bases remaining between them. CDR3 amino acids: CASSSPDGYTGELFF. DNA of the CDR3: TGTGCCAGCAGCTCCCCGGACGGATACACCGGGGAGCTGTTTTTT.

The chain joins TRBV13 to TRBJ2-5, with D perhaps TRBD2 (6 bases). The CDR3 is made up of 15 amino acids. V gave up 4 bases and J gave up 1 base, with 13 bases separating them. Per the germline V gene, CDR1 is PRHDT and CDR2 is FYEKMQ (reference sequence). CDR3 sequence: CASSSGRGTQETQYF. The CDR3 bases are TGTGCCAGCAGCTCCGGCCGGGGGACCCAAGAGACCCAGTACTTC.

The CDR3 region has the DNA TGTGCCAGCAGTTACTGGGCAGGGGCCACTGAAGCTTTCTTT. It translates to CASSYWAGATEAFF. V and J are TRBV6-5 and TRBJ1-1; maybe TRBD1 (6 bases). This CDR3 contains 14 residues. V was pared by 1 base and J by 4 bases, with 10 bases between. Germline V gene lookup returns CDR1 MNHEY and CDR2 SVGAGI.

The V and J genes are TRBV5-5 and TRBJ2-7, with no clear D. V was clipped by 4 bases and J by 5 bases, with 13 bases between them. The CDR3 contains 13 residues. The germline V gene encodes CDR1 SGHKS and CDR2 YYEKEE (reference sequence). This CDR3 reads CASSLRGIDEQYF. The CDR3 region has the DNA TGTGCCAGCAGCCTCAGAGGAATCGACGAGCAGTACTTC.

The chain has TRBV2 and TRBJ1-1; D might be TRBD1 (5 bases). This CDR3 has 14 residues. Germline CDR1 SNHLY, CDR2 FYNNEI. The V end lost 2 bases, the J end lost 5 bases, and 12 bases lay between the germline ends. This CDR3 is CASSEQGESTEAFF. The CDR3 DNA is TGTGCCAGCAGTGAACAGGGCGAGAGTACTGAAGCTTTCTTT.

The chain links TRBV4-1 to TRBJ1-2, with no clear D. The CDR3 loop spans 12 amino acids. Germline V gene sequence: CDR1 MGHRA, CDR2 YSYEKL. V lost 4 bases and J lost 7, with 10 bases in between. DNA for the CDR3: TGCGCCAGCAGCCTCGTAGTGGTTGGCTACACCTTC. Translating gives CASSLVVVGYTF.

This chain joins TRBV28 and TRBJ2-7; tentatively, D is TRBD1 (6 bases). Trimming removed 5 bases at V and 6 bases at J, with 17 bases between. This CDR3 has 14 residues. CDR1 and CDR2 (germline): MDHEN, SYDVKM. The CDR3 loop reads CASSTGRGLREQYF. The CDR3 DNA follows: TGTGCCAGCAGTACGGGCAGGGGTTTACGCGAGCAGTACTTC.

The V gene is TRBV4-1, the J gene TRBJ1-5; no definite D call. The CDR3 extends over 15 amino acids. Trimming stripped 1 base from V and 3 bases from J, with 10 bases between. Germline lookup yields CDR1 MGHRA and CDR2 YSYEKL. The CDR3 loop reads CASSQGLGDNQPQHF. The CDR3 coding sequence is TGCGCCAGCAGCCAAGGTCTCGGGGACAATCAGCCCCAGCATTTT.

This chain links TRBV6-5 with TRBJ2-1; unclear D gene. Germline V CDR1 and CDR2: MNHEY, SVGAGI. V was cut by 6 bases and J by 4 bases, with 10 bases left in between. This CDR3 is built from 13 residues. The DNA of the CDR3 is TGTGCCAGCAGGAAGACAATTTACAATGAGCAGTTCTTC. Translating gives CASRKTIYNEQFF.

The chain has TRBV7-8 and TRBJ2-1; D perhaps matches TRBD2 (5 bases). V lost 5 bases to trimming and J lost 0 bases, with 11 bases between them. The CDR3 runs to 15 residues. CDR1 SGHVS and CDR2 FQNEAQ come from the germline V gene. The CDR3 reads CASSAAESSYNEQFF. The CDR3 DNA sequence: TGTGCCAGCAGCGCAGCGGAGAGCTCCTACAATGAGCAGTTCTTC.

The J gene is TRBJ2-2, the V gene TRBV2; 9 bases agree with TRBD1. The CDR3 covers 14 residues. Germline V gene sequence: CDR1 SNHLY, CDR2 FYNNEI. With V trimmed by 6 bases and J by 4 bases, 3 bases remained unmatched. The CDR3 protein is CASRGQGRTGELFF. The CDR3 nucleotides are TGTGCCAGCAGAGGACAGGGGCGCACCGGGGAGCTGTTTTTT.

CDR3 in amino acids: CASSSTGERTEAFF. The CDR3 bases are TGTGCCAGCAGTTCGACAGGGGAGAGGACTGAAGCTTTCTTT. The J gene is TRBJ1-1, the V gene TRBV28; 8 nucleotides line up with TRBD1. V trimming: 4 bases; J trimming: 5 bases; junction bases outside the gene matches: 6. Germline V gene data show CDR1 as MDHEN and CDR2 as SYDVKM. The CDR3 is 14 amino acids.

The CDR3 loop reads CAISDTGTGGVGELFF. CDR3 bases: TGTGCCATCAGTGATACCGGGACAGGGGGCGTCGGGGAGCTGTTTTTT. The chain combines TRBV10-3 with TRBJ2-2; 12 bases are shared with TRBD1. V lost 3 bases to trimming and J lost 7 bases; unmatched junction nucleotides: 6. The V gene's germline CDR1 is ENHRY and CDR2 SYGVKD. This CDR3 contains 16 residues.

This clone has just one count. The rearrangement links TRBV4-1 to TRBJ2-1, with 8 nucleotides matching TRBD2. The CDR3 runs to 17 residues. After removal of 1 base from V and 3 bases from J, the junction contained 8 bases not matched to a gene. The V gene's germline CDR1 is MGHRA and CDR2 YSYEKL. The CDR3 spells CASSQAPGGGRYNEQFF. In DNA, the CDR3 is TGCGCCAGCAGCCAAGCCCCGGGGGGGGGACGCTACAATGAGCAGTTCTTC.

The chain's CDR3 is CASSFQGQGGYTF. CDR3 DNA: TGCGCCAGCAGCTTCCAAGGACAGGGCGGCTACACCTTC. The chain joins TRBV4-1 to TRBJ1-2; 8 positions match TRBD1. CDR1 is MGHRA and CDR2 is YSYEKL in the germline V gene. This CDR3 spans 13 amino acids. V shed 5 bases and J 8 bases; nucleotides not matched to a gene: 7.

This clone was detected only once. The chain recombines TRBV10-3 with TRBJ2-5; TRBD1 is a possible D gene (5 bases). Per germline, CDR1 ENHRY and CDR2 SYGVKD. The CDR3 is made up of 13 amino acids. The germline V and J ends were trimmed by 5 bases and 0 bases, with 7 bases remaining between them. CDR3 amino acids: CAISTGNQETQYF. The CDR3 region has the DNA TGTGCCATCAGTACAGGTAACCAAGAGACCCAGTACTTC.

This chain uses TRBV7-6 with TRBJ1-1; TRBD1 is a possible D gene (5 bases). Germline V CDR1 and CDR2: SGHVS, FNYEAQ. This CDR3 comprises 16 residues. V was shortened by 4 bases and J by 2 bases, with 17 bases between the two germline ends. CDR3 nucleotide sequence: TGTGCCAGCAGCTCGAGGGGCGGGAGGGGAAACACTGAAGCTTTCTTT. Protein product: CASSSRGGRGNTEAFF.

This sequence joins TRBV27 and TRBJ1-1, with unresolved D. The CDR3 is made up of 16 amino acids. In germline, CDR1 is MNHEY, CDR2 SMNVEV (reference sequence). The germline V and J ends were trimmed by 7 bases and 2 bases, with 20 bases remaining between them. Here the CDR3 reads CASTPVGIRPNTEAFF. In DNA form, the CDR3 reads TGTGCCAGCACCCCAGTAGGGATTCGACCAAACACTGAAGCTTTCTTT.

This clone has a single count. This sequence joins TRBV7-9 and TRBJ1-1; possible D gene TRBD1, 5 bases. Trimming took off 7 bases at V and 0 bases at J, with 12 bases between the two ends. Germline V CDR1 and CDR2: SEHNR, FQNEAQ (reference sequence). The CDR3 covers 14 residues. Here the CDR3 reads CASTLGQVNTEAFF. CDR3 DNA: TGTGCCAGCACCCTAGGACAAGTGAACACTGAAGCTTTCTTT.

The rearrangement joins TRBV21-1 to TRBJ2-3; TRBD2 is taken as the D call from the table, unchecked against the DNA. TRBV21-1 is assigned pseudogene status. The CDR3 sequence is 17 residues long. The CDR3 sequence is CASSKGGPENFTDTQYF. The CDR3 DNA is TGTGCCAGCAGCAAAGGAGGTCCGGAGAACTTCACAGATACGCAGTATTTT.

This clone was counted a single time. V and J are TRBV10-3 and TRBJ2-7; D call uncertain. The V end lost 3 bases, the J end lost 2 bases, and 23 bases lay between the germline ends. The CDR3 contains 18 residues. Germline CDR1 and CDR2: ENHRY and SYGVKD. The chain's CDR3 is CAISDKWFGSGEAYEQYF. CDR3 DNA: TGTGCCATCAGTGATAAGTGGTTTGGGTCAGGTGAAGCCTACGAGCAGTACTTC.

This clone is labeled medium-sized (0.01 to 0.1%). CDR3 nucleotide sequence: TGTGCCAGCAGTGCCACAGACAATCAGCCCCAGCATTTT. Its protein product is CASSATDNQPQHF. The chain has TRBV2 and TRBJ1-5, with no clear D. Deletions cut 4 bases from V and 3 bases from J, with 7 bases between. Germline V gene lookup returns CDR1 SNHLY and CDR2 FYNNEI. This CDR3 spans 13 amino acids.

The J gene is TRBJ2-2, the V gene TRBV18; D is undetermined. The CDR3 totals 16 residues. Trimming took 3 bases from V and 1 from J, leaving 12 bases between them. The germline CDR1 and CDR2 sequences are KGHSH and LQKENI. The CDR3 DNA is TGTGCCAGCTCACCCGTCCGATTGGGGAACACCGGGGAGCTGTTTTTT. Residues: CASSPVRLGNTGELFF.

The J gene is TRBJ2-7, the V gene TRBV29-1; D is unclear. CDR1 and CDR2 (germline): SQVTM, ANQGSEA. V dropped 6 bases and J dropped 6 bases, with 15 bases sitting between them. This CDR3 has 12 amino acids. The CDR3 is CSVKETLGEQYF. As DNA, the CDR3 is TGCAGCGTAAAGGAGACATTAGGCGAGCAGTACTTC.

This clone appeared a single time. CDR3 loop: CAWSVGPGTSQYF. DNA of the CDR3: TGTGCCTGGAGTGTAGGCCCCGGGACTAGCCAGTACTTC. The gene calls are TRBV30 and TRBJ2-5, with 8 bases aligning to TRBD2. This CDR3 is 13 amino acids long. In germline, CDR1 is GTSNPN, CDR2 SVGIG (reference sequence). J gave up 10 bases and V 0 bases, and 7 bases lay outside the gene matches.

This chain joins TRBV4-1 and TRBJ2-1; D gene uncertain. This CDR3 spans 13 amino acids. In germline, CDR1 is MGHRA, CDR2 YSYEKL. Trimming shortened V by 7 bases and J by 7 bases, and 14 bases separated the two germline ends. The CDR3 DNA sequence: TGCGCCAGCACCGACCTTTATAGGAATGAGCAGTTCTTC. It codes for CASTDLYRNEQFF.